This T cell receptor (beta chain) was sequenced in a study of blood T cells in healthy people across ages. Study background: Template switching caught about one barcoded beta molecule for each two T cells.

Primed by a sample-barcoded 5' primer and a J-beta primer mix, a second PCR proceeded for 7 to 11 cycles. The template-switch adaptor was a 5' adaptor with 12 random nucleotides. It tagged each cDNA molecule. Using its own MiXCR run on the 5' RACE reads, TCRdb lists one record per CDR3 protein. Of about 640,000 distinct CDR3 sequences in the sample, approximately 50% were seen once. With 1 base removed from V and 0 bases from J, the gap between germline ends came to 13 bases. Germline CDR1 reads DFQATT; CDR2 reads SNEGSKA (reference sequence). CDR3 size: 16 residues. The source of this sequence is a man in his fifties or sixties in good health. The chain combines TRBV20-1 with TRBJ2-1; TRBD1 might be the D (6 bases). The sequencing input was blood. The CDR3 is CSARVAGDVSYNEQFF. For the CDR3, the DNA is TGCAGTGCTAGAGTAGCAGGGGACGTCTCCTACAATGAGCAGTTCTTC.